This T cell receptor (beta chain) comes out of a study of T cell responses to AZD1222 COVID-19 vaccine. Study-wide results and limits: Recipients of two AZD1222 doses showed rising Spike-specific TCR breadth and depth. The donor cohort was predominantly white British with a female majority, and clonal diversity may have been underestimated.

As for this clone: Its cognate antigen is unknown.

The V gene's germline CDR1 is MNHEY and CDR2 SVGAGI. The CDR3 sequence is 14 residues long. V was cut by 6 bases and J by 2 bases, with 13 bases left in between. Investigators merged groups given second doses at roughly 4 or roughly 12 weeks. TCRdb keeps only in-frame clones here, not all; method: immunoSEQ multiplex PCR. This sample carries 200,000 or so clones, approximately 94% of them seen once, and the ten largest clones take approximately 1%. This receptor was identified in an adult who received the AZD1222 COVID-19 vaccine. Sequences were derived from peripheral blood, sampled 28 days after the second AZD1222 dose. This chain joins TRBV6-5 and TRBJ1-2; D perhaps matches TRBD1 (5 bases). CDR3 in amino acids: CASSPGWGNYGYTF. The CDR3, as DNA: TGTGCCAGCAGCCCCGGGTGGGGGAACTATGGCTACACCTTC.